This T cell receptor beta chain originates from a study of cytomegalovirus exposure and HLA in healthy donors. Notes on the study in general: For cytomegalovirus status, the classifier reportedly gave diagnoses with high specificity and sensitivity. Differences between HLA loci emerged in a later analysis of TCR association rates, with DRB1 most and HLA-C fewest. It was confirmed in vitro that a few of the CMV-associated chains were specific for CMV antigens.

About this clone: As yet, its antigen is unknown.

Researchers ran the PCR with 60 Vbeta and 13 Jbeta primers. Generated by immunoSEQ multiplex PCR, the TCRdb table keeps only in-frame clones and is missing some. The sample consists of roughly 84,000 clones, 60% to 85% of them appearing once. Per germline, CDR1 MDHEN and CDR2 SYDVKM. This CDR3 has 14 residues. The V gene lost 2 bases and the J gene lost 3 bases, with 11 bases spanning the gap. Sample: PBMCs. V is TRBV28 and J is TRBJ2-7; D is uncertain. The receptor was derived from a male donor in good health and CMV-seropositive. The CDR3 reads CASSLASGLYEQYF. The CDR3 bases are TGTGCCAGCAGTTTAGCCTCTGGGCTCTACGAGCAGTACTTC.